The 27 T cell receptor beta chains given below trace back to one sample, sequenced in a study of cytomegalovirus exposure and HLA in healthy donors. A multiplex PCR was run with 60 Vbeta primers and 13 Jbeta primers. Here immunoSEQ multiplex PCR was the method, and the copy in TCRdb shows in-frame clones only, minus some. Counted here are 50,000 or so clones, roughly 81% occurring once; the ten biggest clones make up about 2.5%. The sample was PBMCs. All receptors come from a woman aged 40 to 49 in good health and CMV-seropositive.

This clone was seen a few times. V and J are TRBV10-3 and TRBJ2-5, with 15 nucleotides matching TRBD2. The CDR3 has 15 amino acids. The germline V gene encodes CDR1 ENHRY and CDR2 SYGVKD. The V gene end was trimmed by 3 bases and the J gene end by 11 bases; junction bases not matched to a gene: 7. The CDR3 loop is CAISDTGTSGGSQYF. CDR3 nucleotides: TGTGCCATCAGTGATACCGGGACTAGCGGGGGGTCTCAGTACTTC.

The chain uses TRBV30 and TRBJ2-3, with D maybe TRBD2 (5 bases). This CDR3 region has 12 residues. Germline CDR1 GTSNPN, CDR2 SVGIG (reference sequence). Trimming stripped 3 bases from V and 1 base from J, with 5 bases between. This CDR3 reads CAWSGGTDTQYF. For the CDR3, the DNA is TGTGCCTGGAGCGGGGGCACAGATACGCAGTATTTT.

The CDR3 bases are TGTGCCAGCAGCCCACCCCCAGGGCGAAACACCATATATTTT. It translates to CASSPPPGRNTIYF. The chain links TRBV7-2 to TRBJ1-3; maybe TRBD1 (5 bases). Trimming pared 5 bases from V and 5 bases from J, leaving 13 bases between. Germline CDR1 reads SGHTA; CDR2 reads FQGNSA. The CDR3 extends over 14 amino acids.

V usage is TRBV5-1 and J usage is TRBJ2-3, with TRBD2 matching 7 bases. CDR3 length: 14 amino acids. V was pared by 4 bases and J by 6 bases, with 8 bases of the junction left unmatched. Germline V lookup: CDR1 SGHRS, CDR2 YFSETQ. The CDR3 sequence: CASSPNGGWDTQYF. The CDR3 DNA sequence: TGCGCCAGCAGCCCTAACGGGGGGTGGGATACGCAGTATTTT.

J is TRBJ2-7 and V is TRBV5-6; possibly TRBD2 for D (5 bases). V was shortened by 6 bases and J by 4 bases, with 11 bases between the two germline ends. In germline, CDR1 is SGHDT, CDR2 YYEEEE. CDR3 length: 12 amino acids. CDR3 coding DNA: TGTGCCAGCAACCTCGGCGGGTACGAGCAGTACTTC. It encodes CASNLGGYEQYF.

The chain joins TRBV6-5 to TRBJ1-2, with a tentative D call TRBD1 (6 bases). CDR3 length: 13 residues. V dropped 1 base and J dropped 6 bases, with 9 bases sitting between them. In germline, CDR1 is MNHEY, CDR2 SVGAGI. CDR3 DNA: TGTGCCAGCAGTTACTGGGCAGGGGATGGCTACACCTTC. The encoded protein is CASSYWAGDGYTF.

This chain uses TRBV28 with TRBJ2-2; weak D call: TRBD1 (5 bases). The germline V gene has CDR1 MDHEN and CDR2 SYDVKM. The CDR3 has 13 residues. V lost 2 bases and J lost 6, with 7 bases in between. The CDR3 DNA follows: TGTGCCAGCAGTTTAGTGGGGCCCGGGGAGCTGTTTTTT. It specifies CASSLVGPGELFF.

This clone was picked up a small number of times. The rearrangement links TRBV7-6 to TRBJ2-3; 10 positions agree with TRBD2. Unmatched junction bases numbered 10, after V lost 1 base and J lost 6 bases. The CDR3 totals 17 residues. CDR1 is SGHVS, CDR2 FNYEAQ, per germline. CDR3 amino acids: CASSLGLGTSAMDTQYF. Here the CDR3 DNA reads TGTGCCAGCAGCTTAGGGTTGGGGACTAGCGCAATGGATACGCAGTATTTT.

V is TRBV5-1 and J is TRBJ1-1, with TRBD1 as a possible D gene (6 bases). The CDR3 has 17 amino acids. Germline V lookup: CDR1 SGHRS, CDR2 YFSETQ. V dropped 3 bases and J dropped 1 base, with 19 bases sitting between them. Here the CDR3 DNA reads TGCGCCAGCAGCTGGTCGACAACAGGGACGGCGAACACTGAAGCTTTCTTT. It is translated as CASSWSTTGTANTEAFF.

The gene calls are TRBV13 and TRBJ1-1; D perhaps matches TRBD1 (5 bases). The V and J ends lost 0 bases and 6 bases respectively, with 11 bases between them. From germline, CDR1 is PRHDT and CDR2 FYEKMQ (reference sequence). This CDR3 is built from 14 residues. DNA of the CDR3: TGTGCCAGCAGCTTAGGCCCGGGGGTACCTGAAGCTTTCTTT. This sequence encodes CASSLGPGVPEAFF. The entire variable domain, with the rest obtained from reference TRBV13 and TRBJ1-1, is as follows: AAGVIQSPRHLIKEKRETATLKCYPIPRHDTVYWYQQGPGQDPQFLISFYEKMQSDKGSIPDRFSAQQFSDYHSELNMSSLELGDSALYFCASSLGPGVPEAFFGQGTRLTVV.

The gene calls are TRBV9 and TRBJ2-5; 7 bases map to TRBD2. The J call may be faulty, since TRBJ2-7 better matches the DNA end. This CDR3 comprises 15 residues. Germline V gene data show CDR1 as SGDLS and CDR2 as YYNGEE. CDR3 region: CASSVASSGRYEQYF. The CDR3 DNA follows: TGTGCCAGCAGCGTAGCCTCTAGCGGCCGCTACGAGCAGTACTTC.

The chain employs TRBV2 and TRBJ1-5; unclear D gene. V was trimmed by 1 base and J by 4 bases, leaving 5 bases between them. Per germline, CDR1 SNHLY and CDR2 FYNNEI. The CDR3 extends over 13 amino acids. The CDR3 DNA is TGTGCCAGCAGTGAAGTCGGGAATCAGCCCCAGCATTTT. Protein: CASSEVGNQPQHF.

The CDR3 here is CASSREETQYF. As DNA, the CDR3 is TGTGCCAGCTCACGCGAAGAGACCCAGTACTTC. This chain joins TRBV18 and TRBJ2-5; D ambiguous. The CDR3 runs 11 residues. V lost 4 bases to trimming and J lost 3 bases, with 3 bases between them. Per the germline V gene, CDR1 is KGHSH and CDR2 is LQKENI.

The V and J genes are TRBV7-2 and TRBJ1-1; possible D gene TRBD1, 6 bases. CDR1 and CDR2 from the germline V gene are SGHTA and FQGNSA. Trimming pared 5 bases from V and 6 bases from J, leaving 22 bases between. The CDR3 has 16 residues. The CDR3 DNA sequence: TGTGCCAGCAGCGGTACTACAGGGAACTGGGGCGCTGAAGCTTTCTTT. This translates into CASSGTTGNWGAEAFF.

The V and J genes are TRBV9 and TRBJ2-1, with D tentatively TRBD2 (5 bases). The CDR3 spans 12 residues. With 3 bases removed from V and 12 bases from J, the gap between germline ends came to 13 bases. Germline CDR1 reads SGDLS; CDR2 reads YYNGEE. In DNA form, the CDR3 reads TGTGCCAGCAGCGCCCCGTCTGGGAGGCAGTTCTTC. It codes for CASSAPSGRQFF. Variable domain in full (rest from reference TRBV9 and TRBJ2-1): DSGVTQTPKHLITATGQRVTLRCSPRSGDLSVYWYQQSLDQGLQFLIQYYNGEERAKGNILERFSAQQFPDLHSELNLSSLELGDSALYFCASSAPSGRQFFGPGTRLTVL.

There are a few counts of this clone. The chain joins TRBV4-2 to TRBJ2-5, with a possible D match to TRBD2 (6 bases). Germline loops: CDR1 LGHNA, CDR2 YNFKEQ. Trimming pared 0 bases from V and 2 bases from J, leaving 10 bases between. There are 15 residues in the CDR3. The CDR3 bases are TGTGCCAGCAGCCAAGAGGGACTGATACAAGAGACCCAGTACTTC. Encoded protein: CASSQEGLIQETQYF.

This clone was picked up one time. The V and J genes are TRBV2 and TRBJ2-7, with 8 nucleotides matching TRBD2. The trim removed 2 bases at V and 3 bases at J, leaving 6 bases unmatched. CDR3 length equals 15 residues. CDR1 SNHLY and CDR2 FYNNEI come from the germline V gene. The DNA of the CDR3 is TGTGCCAGCAGTGAAAGGAGCGGGAGAAGCTACGAGCAGTACTTC. It specifies CASSERSGRSYEQYF.

CDR3 coding DNA: TGTGCCAGCAGCCAAGATCGGAATGAAAAACTGTTTTTT. Amino acid sequence: CASSQDRNEKLFF. This chain joins TRBV4-2 and TRBJ1-4; D remains ambiguous. Germline V gene lookup returns CDR1 LGHNA and CDR2 YNFKEQ. The CDR3 loop spans 13 amino acids. V dropped 0 bases and J dropped 5 bases, with 4 bases sitting between them.

The V and J genes are TRBV9 and TRBJ1-1; 7 bases fit TRBD1. The CDR3 spans 15 residues. V lost 0 bases and J lost 7; bases outside the gene matches: 9. CDR1 and CDR2 (germline): SGDLS, YYNGEE. CDR3 region: CASSVDVGGRGEAFF. As DNA, the CDR3 is TGTGCCAGCAGCGTAGACGTAGGGGGCAGGGGTGAAGCTTTCTTT.

A word on this clone: Other DNA sequences within the sample encode an identical CDR3. The V gene is TRBV23-1, the J gene TRBJ2-7; D perhaps matches TRBD1 (6 bases). Being an ORF, TRBV23-1 has a function that is uncertain. V was clipped by 7 bases and J by 3 bases, with 16 bases between them. CDR3 length: 14 residues. CDR3 residues: CASKRTVAFYEQYF. CDR3 in DNA: TGCGCCAGCAAAAGGACAGTAGCTTTCTACGAGCAGTACTTC.

The CDR3 loop reads CASNIGGTEAFF. The CDR3 DNA reads as TGCGCCAGCAACATAGGGGGAACTGAAGCTTTCTTT. The chain joins TRBV5-1 to TRBJ1-1; weak D call: TRBD1 (6 bases). Trimming left V 6 bases short and J 5 bases short, with 11 bases between. This CDR3 spans 12 amino acids. CDR1 and CDR2 from the germline V gene are SGHRS and YFSETQ.

In regard to this clone: At one end, the junction sequence differs from germline, possibly due to a read error. The V and J genes are TRBV18 and TRBJ1-5; 7 bases line up with TRBD1. The CDR3 has 15 amino acids. CDR1 KGHSH and CDR2 LQKENI come from the germline V gene. This chain's CDR3 is CASSPLQGSNQPQHF. CDR3 DNA sequence: TGTGCCAGCTCGCCACTACAGGGGAGCAATCAGCCCCAGCATTTT.

The chain links TRBV7-2 to TRBJ1-3; a weak D match, TRBD1 (5 bases). V was pared by 7 bases and J by 4 bases, with 14 bases between. Germline V gene lookup returns CDR1 SGHTA and CDR2 FQGNSA. There are 14 residues in the CDR3. The CDR3 DNA is TGTGCCAGCAAGGGGCGACTAGCGGGAAACACCATATATTTT. Its translation: CASKGRLAGNTIYF.

This clone was counted a few times. This sequence joins TRBV7-9 and TRBJ2-3; 9 bases line up with TRBD2. This CDR3 has 15 amino acids. CDR1 is SEHNR and CDR2 is FQNEAQ in the germline V gene (reference sequence). The J segment lost 3 bases and the V segment lost 5 bases, leaving 6 bases of the junction unmatched. The CDR3: CASSRSGGITDTQYF. As DNA, the CDR3 is TGTGCCAGCAGCCGTAGCGGGGGAATTACAGATACGCAGTATTTT.

The CDR3 loop reads CASSETSTGQYF. Written as DNA, the CDR3 is TGTGCCAGCAGCGAGACAAGTACCGGGCAGTACTTC. The rearrangement joins TRBV27 to TRBJ2-7; D is uncertain. Germline V gives CDR1 MNHEY, CDR2 SMNVEV (reference sequence). The CDR3 length is 12 residues. V was pared by 6 bases and J by 9 bases, with 15 bases between.

Only one count was recorded for this clone. This chain joins TRBV13 and TRBJ2-3, with D perhaps matching TRBD2 (6 bases). CDR3 length: 14 amino acids. Germline V gives CDR1 PRHDT, CDR2 FYEKMQ (reference sequence). V lost 5 bases and J 5 bases, leaving 14 bases between the germline ends. The CDR3 region is CASSPGLVRDTQYF. For the CDR3, the DNA is TGTGCCAGCAGCCCGGGACTCGTCCGAGATACGCAGTATTTT.

The count of this clone is one. This chain links TRBV6-4 with TRBJ1-3; D might be TRBD1 (5 bases). This CDR3 is 15 amino acids long. V lost 3 bases, J lost 0 bases, and 9 bases lay in between. The germline V gene encodes CDR1 MRHNA and CDR2 SNTAGT. The CDR3 coding sequence is TGTGCCAGCAGTGAGATAGGGGACTCTGGAAACACCATATATTTT. Its translation is CASSEIGDSGNTIYF.